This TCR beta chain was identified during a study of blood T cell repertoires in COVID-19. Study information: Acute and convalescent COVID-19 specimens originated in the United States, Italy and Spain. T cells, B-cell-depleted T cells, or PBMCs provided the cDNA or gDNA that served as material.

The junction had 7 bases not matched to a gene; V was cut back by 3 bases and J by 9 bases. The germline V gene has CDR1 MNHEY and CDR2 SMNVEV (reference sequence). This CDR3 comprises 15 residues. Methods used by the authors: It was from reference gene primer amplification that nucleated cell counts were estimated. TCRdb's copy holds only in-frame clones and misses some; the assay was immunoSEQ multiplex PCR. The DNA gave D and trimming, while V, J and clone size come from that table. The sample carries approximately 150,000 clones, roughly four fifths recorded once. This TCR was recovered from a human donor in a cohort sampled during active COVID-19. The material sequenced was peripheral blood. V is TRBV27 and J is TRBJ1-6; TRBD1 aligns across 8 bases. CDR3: CASSFTGTGFSPLHF. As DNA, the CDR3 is TGTGCCAGCAGTTTTACCGGGACAGGCTTTTCACCCCTCCACTTT.